This T cell receptor beta chain was recorded in a study of T cell responses to AZD1222 COVID-19 vaccine. Profiling relied on immunoSEQ multiplex PCR, and the TCRdb table lists in-frame clones only, not all of them. The sample shows 150,000 to 200,000 clones, 80% to 95% of them seen only once. With respect to this clone: What it recognizes is unknown.

V trimming: 0 bases; J trimming: 7 bases; junction bases outside the gene matches: 4. The CDR3 covers 15 residues. Germline V gene lookup returns CDR1 MGHRA and CDR2 YSYEKL. Study results and caveats: Nearly half of spike-specific TCRs reportedly target unmutated variant regions. Donors skewed white British and female; clonal diversity was possibly underestimated.

This sequence was found in an adult who received the AZD1222 COVID-19 vaccine. The chain is built from TRBV4-1 and TRBJ2-3, with 10 bases aligning to TRBD2. Source: peripheral blood, taken 28 days after the second AZD1222 dose. The CDR3 protein is CASSQEQREGNTQYF. Here the CDR3 DNA reads TGCGCCAGCAGCCAAGAGCAGCGGGAGGGCAATACGCAGTATTTT.